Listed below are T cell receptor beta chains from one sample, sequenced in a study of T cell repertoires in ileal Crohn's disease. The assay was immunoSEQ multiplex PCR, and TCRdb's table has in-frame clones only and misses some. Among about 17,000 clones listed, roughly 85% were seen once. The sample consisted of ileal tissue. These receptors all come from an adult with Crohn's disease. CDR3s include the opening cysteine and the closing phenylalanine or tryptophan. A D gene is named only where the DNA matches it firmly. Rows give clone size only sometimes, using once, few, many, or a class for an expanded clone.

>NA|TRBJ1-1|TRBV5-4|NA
TGTGCCAGCAGCTTTGGGCAGTTGGGGAACACTGAAGCTTTCTTT
CASSFGQLGNTEAFF
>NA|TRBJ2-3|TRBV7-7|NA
TGTGCTAGCAGCTTGGGGGCGCCTCCAGATACGCAGTATTTT
CASSLGAPPDTQYF
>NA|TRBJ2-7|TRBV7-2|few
TGTGCCAGCAGCGCCCTGCGGGCCCCGGGGCAGTACTTC
CASSALRAPGQYF
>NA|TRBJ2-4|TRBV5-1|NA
TGCGCCAGCAGCTTGGGGACAGTAGCCAAAAACATTCAGTACTTC
CASSLGTVAKNIQYF
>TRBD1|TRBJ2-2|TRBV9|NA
TGTGCCAGCAGCGTATGGGGACAGGGGGTATCGGGGGAGCTGTTTTTT
CASSVWGQGVSGELFF
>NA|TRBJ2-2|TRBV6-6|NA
TGTGCCAGCAGTATTTTGAGGTCCGGGGAGCTGTTTTTT
CASSILRSGELFF
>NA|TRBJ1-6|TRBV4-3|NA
TGCGCCAGCAGCCAGGAGACAGAATATTCACCCCTCCACTTT
CASSQETEYSPLHF
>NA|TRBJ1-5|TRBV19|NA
TGTGCCAGTAGTATTCGCCCTAATAGCAATCAGCCCCAGCATTTT
CASSIRPNSNQPQHF
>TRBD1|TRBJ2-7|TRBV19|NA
TGTGCCAGTAGTATACGGACAGGGAGTAGGGGCGAGCAGTACTTC
CASSIRTGSRGEQYF
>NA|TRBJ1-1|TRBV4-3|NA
TGCGCCAGCAGCCAAGGGACAGCGAACACTGAAGCTTTCTTT
CASSQGTANTEAFF
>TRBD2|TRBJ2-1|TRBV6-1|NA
TGTGCCAGCAGTGGTAGCGGGGGCGCCTACAATGAGCAGTTCTTC
CASSGSGGAYNEQFF
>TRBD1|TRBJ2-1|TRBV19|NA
TGTGCCAGTAGTCGACGACAGGGGAGGCCAAATGAGCAGTTCTTC
CASSRRQGRPNEQFF
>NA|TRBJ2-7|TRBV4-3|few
TGCGCCAGCAGCCAATACAATACAGGAACCTACGAGCAGTACTTC
CASSQYNTGTYEQYF
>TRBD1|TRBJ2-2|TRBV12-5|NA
TGTGCTAGTGGTTTGGACCCGACAGGGGGGGCCACCGGGGAGCTGTTTTTT
CASGLDPTGGATGELFF
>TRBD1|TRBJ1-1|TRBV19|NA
TGTGCCAGTAATAACAGGGGCGTCACTGAAGCTTTCTTT
CASNNRGVTEAFF
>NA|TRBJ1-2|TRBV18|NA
TGTGCCAGCTCACGCCACAGGGATTACTATGGCTACACCTTC
CASSRHRDYYGYTF
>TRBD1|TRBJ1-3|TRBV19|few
TGTGCCAGTAGTATTCGACTCAGGGGGGCGTACACCATATATTTT
CASSIRLRGAYTIYF
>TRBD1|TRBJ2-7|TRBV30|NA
TGTGCCTGGAGTGTAAGGATGACAGGGGGGGCCTACGAGCAGTACTTC
CAWSVRMTGGAYEQYF
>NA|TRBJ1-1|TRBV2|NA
TGTGCCAGCAGTGGCCCCTTGCAGGGAGCTTTCTTT
CASSGPLQGAFF
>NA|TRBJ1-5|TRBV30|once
TGTGCCTGGAGTAGGGGTCCCAATCAGCCCCAGCATTTT
CAWSRGPNQPQHF
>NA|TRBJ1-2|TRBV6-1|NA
TGTGCCAGCAGTGAAGCTTCTCGCGCAGGGGACGGCTACACCTTC
CASSEASRAGDGYTF
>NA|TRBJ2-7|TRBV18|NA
TGTGCCAGCTCGGAAGTCGGGGACGAGCAGTACTTC
CASSEVGDEQYF
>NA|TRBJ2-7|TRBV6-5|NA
TGTGCCAGCAGTTCGGGGGAGGACTACCTTCGCGAGCAGTACTTC
CASSSGEDYLREQYF
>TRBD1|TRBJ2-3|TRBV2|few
TGTGCCAGCAGTGCTCCGGGACAGGGAAAAGAGGATACGCAGTATTTT
CASSAPGQGKEDTQYF
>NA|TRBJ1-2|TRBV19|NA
TGTGCCAGTAGTATAAGTGAGGCTAGCTATGGCTACACCTTC
CASSISEASYGYTF
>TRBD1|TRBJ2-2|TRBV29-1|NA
TGCAGCGTGACCCAACAGGGGGCGAACACCGGGGAGCTGTTTTTT
CSVTQQGANTGELFF
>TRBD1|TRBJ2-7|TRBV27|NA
TGTGCCAGCAGCCCGACAGGGTGGACCTACGAGCAGTACTTC
CASSPTGWTYEQYF
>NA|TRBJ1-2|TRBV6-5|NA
TGTGCCAGCATCGCCCCGGGACGGAGGGGTTATGGCTACACCTTC
CASIAPGRRGYGYTF
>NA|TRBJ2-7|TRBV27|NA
TGTGCCACCCAGGGTGGGAATGACTACGAGCAGTACTTC
CATQGGNDYEQYF
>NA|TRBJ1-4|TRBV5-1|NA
TGCGCCAGCAGCTCGAACACAGGGACTAATGAAAAACTGTTTTTT
CASSSNTGTNEKLFF
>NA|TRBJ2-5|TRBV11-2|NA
TGTGCCAGCAGTCAACCCTTAGAGGCCCAGTACTTC
CASSQPLEAQYF
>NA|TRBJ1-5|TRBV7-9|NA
TGTGCCAGCAGCTTAGACAGCTACAATCAGCCCCAGCATTTT
CASSLDSYNQPQHF
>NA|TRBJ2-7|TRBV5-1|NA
TGCGCCAGCAGCTTGGCGGGGTTTGCCTACGAGCAGTACTTC
CASSLAGFAYEQYF
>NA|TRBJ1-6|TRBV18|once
TGTGCCAGCTCACCAAACAGGGAGAACAATTCACCCCTCCACTTT
CASSPNRENNSPLHF
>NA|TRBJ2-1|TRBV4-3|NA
TGCGCCAGCAGCCACAACAGGGTACGGGACAATGAGCAGTTCTTC
CASSHNRVRDNEQFF
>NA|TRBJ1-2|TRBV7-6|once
TGTGCCAGCAGCTTAGTTGGGGAGAGTGGCTACACCTTC
CASSLVGESGYTF
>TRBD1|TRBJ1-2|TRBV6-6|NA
TGTGCCAGCAGCCAGGGACAGGTGAATGGCTACACCTTC
CASSQGQVNGYTF
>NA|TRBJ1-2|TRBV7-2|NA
TGTGCCAGCAGGCCCAGGGCAGGAGCCAATGGCTACACCTTC
CASRPRAGANGYTF
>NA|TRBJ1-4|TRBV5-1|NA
TGCGCCAGCAGCGCGGGGTTCCAGGAGAAACTGTTTTTT
CASSAGFQEKLFF
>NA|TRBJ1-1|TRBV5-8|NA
TGTGCCAGCAGCTTTACAGGTTGGATTAAAGGCACTGAAGCTTTCTTT
CASSFTGWIKGTEAFF
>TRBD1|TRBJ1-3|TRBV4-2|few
TGTGCCAGCAGCCAAGCCGGGACAGGGAGGGGAAACACCATATATTTT
CASSQAGTGRGNTIYF
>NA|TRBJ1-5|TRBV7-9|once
TGTGCCAGCAGCTCAGGAAATCAGCCCCAGCATTTT
CASSSGNQPQHF
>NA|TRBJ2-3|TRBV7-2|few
TGTGCCAGCAGCTTAGGAAGACTAGGCTACACAGATACGCAGTATTTT
CASSLGRLGYTDTQYF
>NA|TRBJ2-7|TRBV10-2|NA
TGCGCCAGCAAAAGCGAGACAGCTCGAGAGCAGTACTTC
CASKSETAREQYF